A selection of T cell receptor beta chains follows, all from one sample in a study of beta chain features in type 1 diabetes. Method: immunoSEQ multiplex PCR; TCRdb's copy keeps in-frame clones and lacks some. The sample lists 310,000 or so clones, 14% to 15% occurring once. The sequenced sample was naive CD4+ T cells from blood. Source of these receptors: a man aged 18 to 35 with type 1 diabetes. CDR3s include the opening cysteine and the closing phenylalanine or tryptophan. A D gene is named only where the DNA matches it firmly. The size entry is marked missing in some rows and otherwise reads once, few, many or a size class.

NA	NA	TRBV7-2	TRBJ2-7	TGTGCCAGCAGCTTAGTAGGAGACGGGTCCTACGAGCAGTACTTC	CASSLVGDGSYEQYF
TRBD2	NA	TRBV30	TRBJ2-7	TGTGCCTGGAGCGCGGGACTAGCGGTCGAGCAGTACTTC	CAWSAGLAVEQYF
TRBD1	NA	TRBV28	TRBJ2-1	TGTGCCAGCAGTGGCCTGGGACAGGAGAACTACAATGAGCAGTTCTTC	CASSGLGQENYNEQFF
NA	few	TRBV19	TRBJ2-7	TGTGCCAGTACCTGGGGGGACCGAACCTACGAGCAGTACTTC	CASTWGDRTYEQYF
TRBD2	NA	TRBV15	TRBJ2-7	TGTGCCACCAGCAGAGATCCTAGCGGGAGTGTGGTGCAGTACTTC	CATSRDPSGSVVQYF
NA	NA	TRBV28	TRBJ2-5	TGTGCCAGCCACAGACCGGGACTTCAAGAGACCCAGTACTTC	CASHRPGLQETQYF
NA	NA	TRBV11-2	TRBJ2-1	TGTGCCAGCAGCTATGCCCCTGACAGTTACAATGAGCAGTTCTTC	CASSYAPDSYNEQFF
NA	NA	TRBV5-1	TRBJ2-7	TGCGCCAGCAGCTCCCTTGAGGGAAACGAGCAGTACTTC	CASSSLEGNEQYF
NA	NA	TRBV6-6	TRBJ2-4	TGTGCCAGCAGGCCCGGGAGGGACAGCAAAAACATTCAGTACTTC	CASRPGRDSKNIQYF
NA	NA	TRBV25-1	TRBJ2-5	TGTGCCAGCCCGAGTCCGAAGGAACAAGAGGCCCAGTACTTC	CASPSPKEQEAQYF
TRBD2	NA	TRBV7-9	TRBJ2-5	TGTGCCAGCAGCCCCCGAGATCCCGGGAGGCAAGAGACCCAGTACTTC	CASSPRDPGRQETQYF
NA	few	TRBV11-2	TRBJ2-1	TGTGCCAGCAGCTTAGTTGCAGGAAGCTCCTACAATGAGCAGTTCTTC	CASSLVAGSSYNEQFF
NA	few	TRBV7-6	TRBJ2-7	TGTGCCAGCAGCTTGACCGGGACCTACGAGCAGTACTTC	CASSLTGTYEQYF
TRBD1	NA	TRBV19	TRBJ1-5	TGTGCCAGTAGTATACGGACAGGGGACGGGCAGCCCCAGCATTTT	CASSIRTGDGQPQHF
NA	NA	TRBV15	TRBJ1-5	TGTGCCACCAGCAGAGATTTTCAGGGGAGCAATCAGCCCCAGCATTTT	CATSRDFQGSNQPQHF
TRBD1	NA	TRBV27	TRBJ1-5	TGTGCCAGCAGTCCGGACAGGGCCAATCAGCCCCAGCATTTT	CASSPDRANQPQHF
TRBD1	few	TRBV19	TRBJ1-5	TGTGCCAGTAGGGACAGGGTTAATCAGCCCCAGCATTTT	CASRDRVNQPQHF
TRBD1	NA	TRBV6-5	TRBJ1-5	TGTGCCAGCAGTTATCCAGGGGGCGGCGAGCAGCCCCAGCATTTT	CASSYPGGGEQPQHF